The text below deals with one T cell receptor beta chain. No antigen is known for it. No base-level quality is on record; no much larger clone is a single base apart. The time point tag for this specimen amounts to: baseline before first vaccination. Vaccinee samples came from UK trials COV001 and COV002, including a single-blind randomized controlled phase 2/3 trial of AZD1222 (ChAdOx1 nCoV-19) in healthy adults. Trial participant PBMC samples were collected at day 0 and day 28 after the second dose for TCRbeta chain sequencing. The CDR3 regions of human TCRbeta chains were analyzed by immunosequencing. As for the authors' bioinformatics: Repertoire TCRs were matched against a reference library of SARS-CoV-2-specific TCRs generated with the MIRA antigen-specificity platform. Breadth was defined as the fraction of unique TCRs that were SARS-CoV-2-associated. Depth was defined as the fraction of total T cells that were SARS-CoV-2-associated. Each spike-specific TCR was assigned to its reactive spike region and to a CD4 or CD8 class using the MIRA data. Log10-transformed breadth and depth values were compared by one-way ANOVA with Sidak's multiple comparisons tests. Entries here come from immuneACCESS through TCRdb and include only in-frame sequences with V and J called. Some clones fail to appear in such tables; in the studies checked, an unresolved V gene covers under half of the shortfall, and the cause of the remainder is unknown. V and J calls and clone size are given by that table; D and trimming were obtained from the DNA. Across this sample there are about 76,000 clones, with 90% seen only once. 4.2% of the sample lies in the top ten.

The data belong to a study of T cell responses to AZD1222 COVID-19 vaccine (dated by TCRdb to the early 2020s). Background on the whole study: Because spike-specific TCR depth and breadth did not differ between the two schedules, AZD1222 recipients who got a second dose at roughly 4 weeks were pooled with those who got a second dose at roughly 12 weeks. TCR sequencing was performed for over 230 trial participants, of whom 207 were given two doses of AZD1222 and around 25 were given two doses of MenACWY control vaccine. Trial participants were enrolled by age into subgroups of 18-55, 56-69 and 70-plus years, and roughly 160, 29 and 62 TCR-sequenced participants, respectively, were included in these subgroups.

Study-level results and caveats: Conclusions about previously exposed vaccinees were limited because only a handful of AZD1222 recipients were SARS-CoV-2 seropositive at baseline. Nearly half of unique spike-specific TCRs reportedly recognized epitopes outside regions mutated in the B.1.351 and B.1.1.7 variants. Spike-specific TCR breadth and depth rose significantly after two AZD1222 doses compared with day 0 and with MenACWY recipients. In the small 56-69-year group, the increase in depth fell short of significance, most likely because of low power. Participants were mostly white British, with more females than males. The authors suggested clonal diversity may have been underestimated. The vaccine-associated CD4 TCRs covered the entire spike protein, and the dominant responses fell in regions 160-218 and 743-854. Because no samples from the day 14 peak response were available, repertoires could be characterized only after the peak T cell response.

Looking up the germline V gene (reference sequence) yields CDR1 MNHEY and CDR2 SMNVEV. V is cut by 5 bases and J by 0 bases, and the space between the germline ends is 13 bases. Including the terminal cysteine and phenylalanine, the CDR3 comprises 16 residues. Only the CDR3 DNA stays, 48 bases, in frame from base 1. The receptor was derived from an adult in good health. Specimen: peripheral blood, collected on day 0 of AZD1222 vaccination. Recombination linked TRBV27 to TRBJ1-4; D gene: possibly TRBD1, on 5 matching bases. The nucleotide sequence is TGTGCCAGCAGTCAAGACCCAGGGACAACTAATGAAAAACTGTTTTTT. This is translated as CASSQDPGTTNEKLFF.